The sequence of this TCR beta chain was determined in a study of T cell changes during pregnancy in multiple sclerosis. Sequencing used immunoSEQ multiplex PCR; TCRdb keeps in-frame clones, though not all of them. Altogether approximately 51,000 clones are present, over 80% being singletons, with the ten largest covering under 0.7%. The table lists this clone with a count of one. V gave up 6 bases and J gave up 4 bases, with 10 bases separating them. This CDR3 is built from 12 residues. Germline V lookup: CDR1 LNHDA, CDR2 SQIVND (reference sequence). The rearrangement joins TRBV19 to TRBJ2-7; D is undetermined. This receptor was obtained from a female donor with multiple sclerosis, enrolled in a pregnancy study. This specimen consisted of CD4+ T cells from peripheral blood mononuclear cells, obtained after pregnancy. The CDR3: CASSHSRYEQYF. As DNA, the CDR3 is TGTGCCAGTAGCCATTCCCGGTACGAGCAGTACTTC.